Below, one T cell receptor beta chain is given with its context. Its target is unknown. This sample was included in a study of CD4 T cells in relation to SARS-CoV-2 and coronaviruses. Overall study results and limits: Approximately 65% of donors had memory CD4+ clonotypes crossrecognizing SARS-CoV-2 and common cold coronavirus spike. This crossreactivity analysis covered spike protein alone, no other viral proteins.

CDR1 and CDR2 (germline): SGHAT, FQNNGV. The CDR3 has 13 amino acids. The V end lost 1 base, the J end lost 4 bases, and 7 bases lay between the germline ends. Libraries were prepared by immunoSEQ multiplex PCR; TCRdb keeps only in-frame clonotypes and omits some of them. The sample carries 20,000 to 25,000 clones, less than 70% recorded once. Unexposed donor CD4+ T cells date from about 2011-2018, before the COVID-19 pandemic. After about 10 days of culture, CD4+ T cells were isolated. Cells permitting, SARS-CoV-2 S/N and four cold-coronavirus spikes were tested on unexposed-donor CD4+ T cells. Cultures received half-medium IL-2 refreshes on days 3 and 7.

The sequencing input was CD4+ T cells from PBMCs, cultured in vitro. The sequence derives from a human donor in good health. The chain uses TRBV11-2 and TRBJ2-5; D is ambiguous. CDR3: CASSLAAVETQYF. CDR3 sequence (DNA): TGTGCCAGCAGCTTAGCTGCGGTAGAGACCCAGTACTTC.